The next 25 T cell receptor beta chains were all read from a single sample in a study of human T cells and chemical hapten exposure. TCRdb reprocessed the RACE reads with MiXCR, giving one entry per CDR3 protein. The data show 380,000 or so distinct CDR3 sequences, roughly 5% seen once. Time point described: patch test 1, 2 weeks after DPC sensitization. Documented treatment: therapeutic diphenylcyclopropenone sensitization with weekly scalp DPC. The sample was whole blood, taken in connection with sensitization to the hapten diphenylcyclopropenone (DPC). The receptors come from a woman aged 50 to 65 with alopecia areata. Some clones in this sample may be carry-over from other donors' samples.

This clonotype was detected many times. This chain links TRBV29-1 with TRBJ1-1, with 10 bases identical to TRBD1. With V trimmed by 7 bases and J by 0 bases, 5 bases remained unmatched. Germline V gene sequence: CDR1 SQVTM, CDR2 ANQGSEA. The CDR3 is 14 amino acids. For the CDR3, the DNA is TGCAGCGCAGGACAGGGGGGCATGAACACTGAAGCTTTCTTT. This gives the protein CSAGQGGMNTEAFF.

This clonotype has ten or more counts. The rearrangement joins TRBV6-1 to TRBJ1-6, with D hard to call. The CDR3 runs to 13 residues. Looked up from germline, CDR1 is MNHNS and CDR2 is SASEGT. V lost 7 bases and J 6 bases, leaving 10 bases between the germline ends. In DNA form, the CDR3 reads TGTGCCAGCACCAGCACTTTTAATTCACCCCTCCACTTT. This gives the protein CASTSTFNSPLHF.

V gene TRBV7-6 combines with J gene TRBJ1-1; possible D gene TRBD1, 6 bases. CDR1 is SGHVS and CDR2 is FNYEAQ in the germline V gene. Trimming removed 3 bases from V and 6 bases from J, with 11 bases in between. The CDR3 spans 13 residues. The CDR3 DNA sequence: TGTGCCAGCAGCTTTGGTGAGGGGGCTGAAGCTTTCTTT. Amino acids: CASSFGEGAEAFF.

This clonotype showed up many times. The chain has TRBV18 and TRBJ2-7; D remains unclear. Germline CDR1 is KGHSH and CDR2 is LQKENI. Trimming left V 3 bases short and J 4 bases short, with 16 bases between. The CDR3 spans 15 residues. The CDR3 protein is CASSPEPGGGYEQYF. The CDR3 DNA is TGTGCCAGCTCACCGGAGCCCGGCGGTGGATACGAGCAGTACTTC. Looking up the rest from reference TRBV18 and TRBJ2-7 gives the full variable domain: NAGVMQNPRHLVRRRGQEARLRCSPMKGHSHVYWYRQLPEEGLKFMVYLQKENIIDESGMPKERFSAEFPKEGPSILRIQQVVRGDSAAYFCASSPEPGGGYEQYFGPGTRLTVT.

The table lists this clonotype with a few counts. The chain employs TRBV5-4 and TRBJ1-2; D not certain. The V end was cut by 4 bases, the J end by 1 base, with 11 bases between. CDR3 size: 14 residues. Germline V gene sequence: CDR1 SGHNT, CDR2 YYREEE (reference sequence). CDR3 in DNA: TGTGCCAGCAGCCCGCAGGCCCTTAACTATGGCTACACCTTC. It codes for CASSPQALNYGYTF.

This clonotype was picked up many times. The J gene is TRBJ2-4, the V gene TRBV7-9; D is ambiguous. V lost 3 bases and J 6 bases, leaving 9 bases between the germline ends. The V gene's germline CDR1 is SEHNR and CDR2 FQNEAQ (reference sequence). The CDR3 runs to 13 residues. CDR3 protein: CASSLVERNIQYF. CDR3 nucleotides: TGTGCCAGCAGCTTGGTGGAGAGAAACATTCAGTACTTC.

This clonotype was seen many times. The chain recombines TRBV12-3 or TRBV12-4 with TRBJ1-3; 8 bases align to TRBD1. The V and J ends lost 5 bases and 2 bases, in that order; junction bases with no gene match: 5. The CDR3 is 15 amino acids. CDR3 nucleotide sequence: TGTGCCAGCAGTCCCAGGACAGGGCCTGGAAACACCATATATTTT. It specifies CASSPRTGPGNTIYF.

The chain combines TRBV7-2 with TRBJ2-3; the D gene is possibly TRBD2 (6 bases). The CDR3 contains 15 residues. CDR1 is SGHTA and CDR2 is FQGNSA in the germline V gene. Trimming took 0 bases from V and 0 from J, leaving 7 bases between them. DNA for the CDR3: TGTGCCAGCAGCTTAGCAGCGGGTAGCACAGATACGCAGTATTTT. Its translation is CASSLAAGSTDTQYF.

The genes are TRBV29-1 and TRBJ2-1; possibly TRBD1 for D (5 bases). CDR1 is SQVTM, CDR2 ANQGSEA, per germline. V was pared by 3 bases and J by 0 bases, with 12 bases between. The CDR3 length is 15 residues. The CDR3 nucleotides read TGCAGCGTTGAGTTGGGGCACAGCTCCTACAATGAGCAGTTCTTC. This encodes CSVELGHSSYNEQFF.

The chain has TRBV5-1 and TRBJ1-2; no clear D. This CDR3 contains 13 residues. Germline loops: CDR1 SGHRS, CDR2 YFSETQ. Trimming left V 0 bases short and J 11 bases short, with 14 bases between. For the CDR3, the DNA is TGCGCCAGCAGCTTGGGCGACACGATTGATTACACCTTC. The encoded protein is CASSLGDTIDYTF.

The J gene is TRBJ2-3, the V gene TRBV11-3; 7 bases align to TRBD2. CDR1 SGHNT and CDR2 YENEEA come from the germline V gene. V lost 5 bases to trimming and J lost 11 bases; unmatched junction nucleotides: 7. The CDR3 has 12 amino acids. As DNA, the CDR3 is TGTGCCAGCAGCGCGGGGGTGGGCGGGCAGTATTTT. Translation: CASSAGVGGQYF.

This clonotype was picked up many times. CDR3 nucleotides: TGCGCCAGCAGCCAAGATTGGTCAGGGGGAGGGTACGAGCAGTACTTC. This translates into CASSQDWSGGGYEQYF. The V call is TRBV4-3, the J call TRBJ2-7; either TRBD1 or TRBD2 may supply D (7 bases each). The CDR3 is 16 residues long. Germline CDR1 LGHNA, CDR2 YSLEER. With 0 bases removed from V and 4 bases from J, the gap between germline ends came to 16 bases.

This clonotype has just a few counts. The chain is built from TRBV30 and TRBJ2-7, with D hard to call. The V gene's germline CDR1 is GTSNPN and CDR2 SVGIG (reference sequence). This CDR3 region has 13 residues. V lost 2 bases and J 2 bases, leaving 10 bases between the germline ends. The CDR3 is CAWSRVEPYEQYF. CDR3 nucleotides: TGTGCCTGGAGTAGGGTCGAGCCCTACGAGCAGTACTTC.

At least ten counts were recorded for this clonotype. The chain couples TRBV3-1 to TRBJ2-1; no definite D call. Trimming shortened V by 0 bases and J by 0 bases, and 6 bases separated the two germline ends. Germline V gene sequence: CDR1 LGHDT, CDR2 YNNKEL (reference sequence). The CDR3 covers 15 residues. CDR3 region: CASSQDVYSYNEQFF. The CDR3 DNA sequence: TGTGCCAGCAGCCAAGACGTTTACTCCTACAATGAGCAGTTCTTC.

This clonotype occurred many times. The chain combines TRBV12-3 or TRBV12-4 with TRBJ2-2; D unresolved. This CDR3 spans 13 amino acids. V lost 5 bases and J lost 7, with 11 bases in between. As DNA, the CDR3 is TGTGCCAGCAGTCCTACGCATGGCGGGGAGCTGTTTTTT. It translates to CASSPTHGGELFF.

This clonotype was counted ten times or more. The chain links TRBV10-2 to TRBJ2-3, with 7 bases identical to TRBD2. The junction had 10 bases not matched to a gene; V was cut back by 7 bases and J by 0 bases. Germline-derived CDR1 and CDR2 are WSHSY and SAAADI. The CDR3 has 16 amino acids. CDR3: CASIGRLAFSTDTQYF. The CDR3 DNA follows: TGCGCCAGCATCGGCAGACTAGCCTTTAGCACAGATACGCAGTATTTT.

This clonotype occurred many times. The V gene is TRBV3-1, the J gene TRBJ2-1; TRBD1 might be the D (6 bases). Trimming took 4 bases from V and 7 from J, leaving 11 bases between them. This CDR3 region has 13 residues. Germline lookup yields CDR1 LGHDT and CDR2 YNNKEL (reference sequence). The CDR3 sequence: CASSPDRLNEQFF. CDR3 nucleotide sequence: TGTGCCAGCAGCCCAGACAGGTTAAATGAGCAGTTCTTC.

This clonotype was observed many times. CDR3 nucleotide sequence: TGTGCCAGCAGTTCCTCCCTTAGGACCACCCAGTACTTC. As protein: CASSSSLRTTQYF. The V call is TRBV6-5, the J call TRBJ2-5, with D hard to call. The ends were cut back, 4 bases at V and 8 bases at J, with 14 bases in the middle. There are 13 residues in the CDR3. The V gene's germline CDR1 is MNHEY and CDR2 SVGAGI.

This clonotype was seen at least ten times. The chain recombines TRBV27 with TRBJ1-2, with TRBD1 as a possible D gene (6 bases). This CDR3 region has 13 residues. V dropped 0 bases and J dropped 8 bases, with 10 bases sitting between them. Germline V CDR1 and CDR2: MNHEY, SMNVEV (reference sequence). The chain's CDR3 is CASSLSWGAGYTF. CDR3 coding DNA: TGTGCCAGCAGTTTATCGTGGGGGGCCGGCTACACCTTC.

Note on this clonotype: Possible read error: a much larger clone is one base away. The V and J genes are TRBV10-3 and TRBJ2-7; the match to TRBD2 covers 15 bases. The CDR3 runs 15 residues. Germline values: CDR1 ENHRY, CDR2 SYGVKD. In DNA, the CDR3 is TGTTCCATCAGTGGTCGGACTAGCGGGAGGGATGAGCAGTACTTC. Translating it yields CSISGRTSGRDEQYF.

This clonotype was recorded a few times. The chain's CDR3 is CASTHRGPYTIHYGYTF. The CDR3 DNA reads TGTGCCAGCACCCACAGGGGTCCGTACACCATTCACTATGGCTACACCTTC. This chain uses TRBV9 with TRBJ1-2, with 7 bases aligning to TRBD1. V lost 6 bases and J lost 3; bases outside the gene matches: 17. The CDR3 sequence is 17 residues long. CDR1 SGDLS and CDR2 YYNGEE come from the germline V gene.

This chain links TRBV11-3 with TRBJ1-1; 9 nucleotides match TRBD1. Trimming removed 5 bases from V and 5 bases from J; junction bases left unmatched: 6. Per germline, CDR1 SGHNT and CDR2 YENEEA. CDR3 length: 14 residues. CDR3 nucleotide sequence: TGTGCCAGCAGCCGGGACAGGGAGAGGACTGAAGCTTTCTTT. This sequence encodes CASSRDRERTEAFF. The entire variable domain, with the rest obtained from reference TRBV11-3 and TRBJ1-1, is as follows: EAGVVQSPRYKIIEKKQPVAFWCNPISGHNTLYWYLQNLGQGPELLIRYENEEAVDDSQLPKDRFSAERLKGVDSTLKIQPAELGDSAVYLCASSRDRERTEAFFGQGTRLTVV.

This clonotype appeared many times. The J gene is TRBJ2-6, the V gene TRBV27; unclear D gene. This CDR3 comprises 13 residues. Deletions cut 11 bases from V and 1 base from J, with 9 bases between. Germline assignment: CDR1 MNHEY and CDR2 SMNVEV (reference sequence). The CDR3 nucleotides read TGTGCCGCGGCCGTTTCTGGGGCCAACGTCCTGACTTTC. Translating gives CAAAVSGANVLTF.

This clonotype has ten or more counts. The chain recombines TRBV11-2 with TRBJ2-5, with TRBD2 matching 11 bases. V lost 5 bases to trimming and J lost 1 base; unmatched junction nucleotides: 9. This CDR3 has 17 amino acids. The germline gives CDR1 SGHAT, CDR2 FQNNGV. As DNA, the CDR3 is TGTGCCAGCAGCAGACAGTTACTAGCGGGAGCCCAAGAGACCCAGTACTTC. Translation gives CASSRQLLAGAQETQYF. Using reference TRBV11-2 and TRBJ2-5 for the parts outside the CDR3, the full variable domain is EAGVAQSPRYKIIEKRQSVAFWCNPISGHATLYWYQQILGQGPKLLIQFQNNGVVDDSQLPKDRFSAERLKGVDSTLKIQPAKLEDSAVYLCASSRQLLAGAQETQYFGPGTRLLVL.

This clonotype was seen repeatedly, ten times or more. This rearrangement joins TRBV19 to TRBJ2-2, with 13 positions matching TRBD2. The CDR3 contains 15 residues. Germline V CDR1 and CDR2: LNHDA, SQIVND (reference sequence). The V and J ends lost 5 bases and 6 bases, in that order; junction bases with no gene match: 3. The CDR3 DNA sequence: TGTGCCAGTAGTTCCACTAGCGGGAGGGCCGGGGAGCTGTTTTTT. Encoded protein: CASSSTSGRAGELFF.